What follows describes a single T cell receptor beta chain. This record comes from a study of Ad26.COV2.S vaccination and SARS-CoV-2 variants. Treatment of the sample: some 20 received Ad26.COV2.S at low or high dose, single or two shots; 5 received placebo; per-sample allocation not given. On day 63 after the first injection, vaccine and placebo recipients gave samples. The CDR3 runs to 16 residues. V lost 3 bases and J lost 4; bases outside the gene matches: 7. CDR1 and CDR2 (germline): MDHEN, SYDVKM. Generated by immunoSEQ multiplex PCR, the TCRdb table keeps only in-frame clones and is missing some. This table has 360,000 or so clones, approximately 90% appearing once.

This rearrangement joins TRBV28 to TRBJ2-2; 8 bases are a match to TRBD1. Here the sequenced sample was peripheral blood, taken in a trial of Ad26.COV2.S vaccine versus placebo. The clonotype originates from a person aged 18-65 years who received the Ad26.COV2.S COVID-19 vaccine or a placebo. CDR3 bases: TGTGCCAGCAGTTTCCGACAGGGGCTGGGCACCGGGGAGCTGTTTTTT. Protein product: CASSFRQGLGTGELFF.